These 5 T cell receptor beta chains were sequenced from one sample in a study of T-cell reconstitution after alpha-beta-depleted transplantation in children (dated by TCRdb to the mid-2010s). Reading the label with the study, this specimen's treatment or condition is: allogeneic hematopoietic cell transplantation with graft depleted of TCRalphabeta T cells and CD19 B cells. The library was produced with PCR. Sequenced on an Illumina HiSeq 2500. Molecular barcoding was employed in the preparation of TCR libraries, with unique molecular identifiers being used to normalize TCRbeta repertoire quantification. TCRdb trimmed public reads at Q25 via fastp, called clones via MiXCR and kept in-frame beta chains. Every CDR3 protein is listed once, alongside the most common genes and DNA of its rows. Within this sample are around 500,000 distinct CDR3 sequences, with more than 20% of them counted one time only. Roughly an eighth of the sample is held by the ten biggest clonotypes.

This specimen consisted of PBMCs, mostly from graft donor cells, obtained 360 days after TCRalphabeta/CD19-depleted stem cell transplant. Receptors originate from a boy under two years old who had a stem cell transplant for acute myeloid leukemia, so the T cells may come from the graft donor.

The rearrangement joins TRBV29-1 to TRBJ1-1; D unclear. From germline, CDR1 is SQVTM and CDR2 ANQGSEA. The CDR3 sequence is 14 residues long. V lost 3 bases and J lost 4, with 15 bases in between. This CDR3 reads CSVEAVVSSTEAFF. The CDR3 DNA sequence: TGCAGCGTTGAGGCGGTTGTGTCGAGCACTGAAGCTTTCTTT.

The chain combines TRBV15 with TRBJ2-1; 8 nucleotides match TRBD1. This CDR3 has 17 amino acids. V was pared by 2 bases and J by 6 bases, with 12 bases of the junction left unmatched. The germline CDR1 and CDR2 sequences are LNHNV and YYDKDF (reference sequence). The CDR3 region has the DNA TGTGCCACCAGCAGACCCTATCCGACAGGGGCCCCCAATGAGCAGTTCTTC. It codes for CATSRPYPTGAPNEQFF.

The chain uses TRBV29-1 and TRBJ2-7, with D unclear. This CDR3 contains 11 residues. V gave up 6 bases and J gave up 6 bases, with 12 bases separating them. Germline CDR1 SQVTM, CDR2 ANQGSEA. Written as DNA, the CDR3 is TGCAGCGTCCAATACGGGCGCGAGCAGTACTTC. The encoded protein is CSVQYGREQYF.

This chain connects TRBV7-8 to TRBJ2-1; unclear D gene. Germline V gives CDR1 SGHVS, CDR2 FQNEAQ. Trimming pared 10 bases from V and 7 bases from J, leaving 11 bases between. This CDR3 contains 11 residues. CDR3 DNA: TGTGCCACCAACTCCGGGAATGAGCAGTTCTTC. Amino acid sequence: CATNSGNEQFF. The variable domain in full, completed from reference TRBV7-8 and TRBJ2-1, reads GAGVSQSPRYKVAKRGQDVALRCDPISGHVSLFWYQQALGQGPEFLTYFQNEAQLDKSGLPSDRFFAERPEGSVSTLKIQRTQQEDSAVYLCATNSGNEQFFGPGTRLTVL.

This clonotype was seen a few times. The V and J genes are TRBV29-1 and TRBJ2-5; 7 bases fit TRBD2. The CDR3 covers 14 residues. The V gene's germline CDR1 is SQVTM and CDR2 ANQGSEA. In DNA form, the CDR3 reads TGCAGTAGGGAGGGGAGGAGCGGCCTTCCGACCCAGTACTTC. Translated, it gives CSREGRSGLPTQYF.